Presented here are 22 T cell receptor beta chains from one specimen sequenced in a study of cytomegalovirus exposure and HLA in healthy donors. The PCR had 60 Vbeta and 13 Jbeta primers. The repertoire was sequenced with immunoSEQ multiplex PCR; TCRdb's copy has only in-frame clones and lacks some. The sample lists 81,000 or so clones; approximately 75% were seen once. Sequenced: PBMCs. The receptors derive from a man aged 55 to 70 in good health and CMV-seronegative.

V is TRBV2 and J is TRBJ1-6, with D perhaps matching TRBD1 (6 bases). Germline values: CDR1 SNHLY, CDR2 FYNNEI. Trimming cost V 5 bases and J 8 bases, with 22 bases left between them. There are 17 residues in the CDR3. The CDR3 region is CASSPPTGGLSDSPLHF. DNA of the CDR3: TGTGCCAGCAGTCCACCGACCGGGGGGCTTTCTGATTCACCCCTCCACTTT.

The V and J genes are TRBV6-5 and TRBJ1-6; D is unclear. This CDR3 has 16 residues. Deletions cut 4 bases from V and 0 bases from J, with 10 bases between. Looked up from germline, CDR1 is MNHEY and CDR2 is SVGAGI. DNA for the CDR3: TGTGCCAGCAGTTCCTTACCGAGCTCCTATAATTCACCCCTCCACTTT. Protein sequence: CASSSLPSSYNSPLHF.

In its sample, this clone was seen once. The chain carries TRBV4-2 and TRBJ2-3; 9 bases line up with TRBD2. The CDR3 runs 19 residues. Germline V gives CDR1 LGHNA, CDR2 YNFKEQ. Germline trimming cut 0 bases from V and 2 bases from J; bases unmatched to any gene: 12. The CDR3 reads CASSQDRVSGGLNTDTQYF. CDR3 DNA: TGTGCCAGCAGCCAAGATCGGGTTAGCGGGGGCCTAAACACAGATACGCAGTATTTT.

The CDR3 region is CASSPRVGGDEKLFF. The CDR3 region has the DNA TGTGCCAGCAGTCCCCGGGTAGGGGGCGATGAAAAACTGTTTTTT. The chain carries TRBV6-1 and TRBJ1-4, with TRBD1 matching over 7 bases. V dropped 5 bases and J dropped 6; count of bases not matched to a gene: 9. Germline CDR1 MNHNS, CDR2 SASEGT. This CDR3 contains 15 residues.

This clone was counted once. This rearrangement joins TRBV6-5 to TRBJ1-5, with D uncertain. Trimming pared 0 bases from V and 5 bases from J, leaving 8 bases between. The CDR3 is 14 residues long. The germline CDR1 and CDR2 sequences are MNHEY and SVGAGI. CDR3 residues: CASSYSSGYQPQHF. For the CDR3, the DNA is TGTGCCAGCAGTTACTCGAGCGGGTATCAGCCCCAGCATTTT.

The chain recombines TRBV4-1 with TRBJ2-3, with D perhaps TRBD1 (6 bases). This CDR3 contains 16 residues. Per germline, CDR1 MGHRA and CDR2 YSYEKL. Trimming cost V 0 bases and J 1 base, with 11 bases left between them. The CDR3 region is CASSQDRGTRTDTQYF. DNA of the CDR3: TGCGCCAGCAGCCAAGATAGGGGGACCCGCACAGATACGCAGTATTTT.

V is TRBV6-5 and J is TRBJ1-1; perhaps TRBD1 as D (5 bases). V was shortened by 3 bases and J by 8 bases, with 16 bases between the two germline ends. From germline, CDR1 is MNHEY and CDR2 SVGAGI. This CDR3 is built from 14 residues. CDR3 coding DNA: TGTGCCAGCAGTTATAGCCAGGGCTCACCCGAAGCTTTCTTT. Amino acids: CASSYSQGSPEAFF.

The table lists this clone with a few counts. The V and J genes are TRBV7-3 and TRBJ2-3, with a tentative D call TRBD2 (5 bases). The CDR3 extends over 14 amino acids. Trimming removed 5 bases at V and 1 base at J, with 10 bases between. The germline CDR1 and CDR2 sequences are SGHTA and FQGTGA. The CDR3 reads CASSLDSRTDTQYF. DNA of the CDR3: TGTGCCAGCAGCCTGGACTCTCGCACAGATACGCAGTATTTT.

The CDR3 sequence: CTSSHVHGGGQGTEAFF. The CDR3 DNA is TGCACCAGCAGCCACGTTCACGGGGGGGGTCAGGGCACTGAAGCTTTCTTT. The chain has TRBV1 and TRBJ1-1. TRBV1 has pseudogene status. The CDR3 is 17 residues long.

V and J are TRBV11-2 and TRBJ1-1; TRBD1 agrees at 10 bases. The germline V gene has CDR1 SGHAT and CDR2 FQNNGV. Unmatched junction bases numbered 6, after V lost 5 bases and J lost 6 bases. The CDR3 contains 14 residues. CDR3: CASSTRQGAPEAFF. Written as DNA, the CDR3 is TGTGCCAGCAGCACCCGACAGGGGGCCCCTGAAGCTTTCTTT.

The gene calls are TRBV15 and TRBJ2-3; 13 bases fit TRBD2. CDR3 length: 14 residues. Germline CDR1 LNHNV, CDR2 YYDKDF (reference sequence). V lost 8 bases and J lost 6; bases outside the gene matches: 5. The chain's CDR3 is CATQGGLAGDTQYF. CDR3 sequence (DNA): TGTGCCACCCAGGGGGGACTAGCGGGGGATACGCAGTATTTT.

The gene calls are TRBV6-1 and TRBJ1-5, with D uncertain. Trimming pared 5 bases from V and 6 bases from J, leaving 14 bases between. The CDR3 is 14 amino acids. Germline V gene lookup returns CDR1 MNHNS and CDR2 SASEGT. The CDR3 reads CASSSGLTGQPQHF. In DNA form, the CDR3 reads TGTGCCAGCAGTTCCGGACTGACTGGTCAGCCCCAGCATTTT.

The V and J genes are TRBV5-1 and TRBJ2-1; D is possibly TRBD1 (5 bases). This CDR3 spans 17 amino acids. The ends were cut back, 0 bases at V and 5 bases at J, with 18 bases in the middle. Germline values: CDR1 SGHRS, CDR2 YFSETQ. The CDR3: CASSLEGSGARNNEQFF. DNA of the CDR3: TGCGCCAGCAGCTTGGAGGGGTCTGGGGCCAGAAACAATGAGCAGTTCTTC.

The chain recombines TRBV27 with TRBJ2-1; 7 bases are shared with TRBD1. V was clipped by 5 bases and J by 4 bases; unmatched bases: 14. Per germline, CDR1 MNHEY and CDR2 SMNVEV (reference sequence). CDR3 length: 17 amino acids. The CDR3 nucleotides read TGTGCCAGCAGTACTCGGACAGGCCCGATGGAGTACAATGAGCAGTTCTTC. It specifies CASSTRTGPMEYNEQFF.

The chain employs TRBV2 and TRBJ2-7, with 8 bases identical to TRBD2. Trimming took 6 bases from V and 0 from J; bases not matched to a gene: 10. This CDR3 has 16 residues. Germline V lookup: CDR1 SNHLY, CDR2 FYNNEI. This CDR3 is CASREPGGLLSYEQYF. The CDR3 DNA reads as TGTGCCAGCAGGGAGCCGGGGGGGCTCCTCTCCTACGAGCAGTACTTC.

The rearrangement links TRBV5-6 to TRBJ1-2; D unclear. CDR1 and CDR2 from the germline V gene are SGHDT and YYEEEE. Trimming took 2 bases from V and 1 from J, leaving 12 bases between them. The CDR3 spans 15 residues. The CDR3 region is CASSFAGSNNYGYTF. CDR3 nucleotide sequence: TGTGCCAGCAGCTTTGCAGGCTCGAATAACTATGGCTACACCTTC.

This clone appeared a few times. This chain connects TRBV6-5 to TRBJ2-7, with 8 bases lining up with TRBD1. The germline CDR1 and CDR2 sequences are MNHEY and SVGAGI. V dropped 6 bases and J dropped 6; count of bases not matched to a gene: 13. The CDR3 extends over 15 amino acids. The DNA for the CDR3 is TGTGCCAGCAGACTTTCACAGGGGGTCCGGGTCGAGCAGTACTTC. This encodes CASRLSQGVRVEQYF.

The gene calls are TRBV2 and TRBJ2-3, with D hard to call. The CDR3 runs to 15 residues. The V gene's germline CDR1 is SNHLY and CDR2 FYNNEI. V lost 1 base to trimming and J lost 0 bases, with 8 bases between them. The CDR3 loop reads CASSEGLPSTDTQYF. CDR3 nucleotide sequence: TGTGCCAGCAGTGAAGGACTCCCTAGCACAGATACGCAGTATTTT.

The chain recombines TRBV4-1 with TRBJ2-2; 15 bases map to TRBD2. The CDR3 covers 19 residues. Germline CDR1 reads MGHRA; CDR2 reads YSYEKL. The trim removed 0 bases at V and 3 bases at J, leaving 5 bases unmatched. CDR3 sequence: CASSQEAGTSGGYTGELFF. The CDR3 bases are TGCGCCAGCAGCCAAGAGGCCGGGACTAGCGGGGGGTACACCGGGGAGCTGTTTTTT.

The chain carries TRBV7-9 and TRBJ1-2; 9 positions agree with TRBD1. The CDR3 has 15 amino acids. Germline V gene lookup returns CDR1 SEHNR and CDR2 FQNEAQ (reference sequence). V trimming: 5 bases; J trimming: 6 bases; junction bases outside the gene matches: 10. The CDR3 spells CASSPTTGGTDGYTF. DNA of the CDR3: TGTGCCAGCAGCCCGACGACAGGGGGGACGGATGGCTACACCTTC.

The J gene is TRBJ2-2, the V gene TRBV19; TRBD2 might be the D (6 bases). CDR1 is LNHDA and CDR2 is SQIVND in the germline V gene (reference sequence). This CDR3 contains 14 residues. V was shortened by 7 bases and J by 7 bases, with 16 bases between the two germline ends. This chain's CDR3 is CASKGSQAGGELFF. CDR3 in DNA: TGTGCCAGTAAGGGCTCCCAAGCGGGCGGGGAGCTGTTTTTT.

The chain has TRBV19 and TRBJ2-1; D might be TRBD1 (6 bases). Per germline, CDR1 LNHDA and CDR2 SQIVND (reference sequence). This CDR3 region has 15 residues. V was cut by 3 bases and J by 0 bases, with 9 bases left in between. CDR3 sequence reads: CASSIEGVSYNEQFF. The CDR3 nucleotides are TGTGCCAGTAGTATTGAGGGGGTCTCCTACAATGAGCAGTTCTTC. The complete variable domain, with remaining parts taken from reference TRBV19 and TRBJ2-1, reads DGGITQSPKYLFRKEGQNVTLSCEQNLNHDAMYWYRQDPGQGLRLIYYSQIVNDFQKGDIAEGYSVSREKKESFPLTVTSAQKNPTAFYLCASSIEGVSYNEQFFGPGTRLTVL.